This T cell receptor beta chain was captured in a study of T cell changes during pregnancy in multiple sclerosis. Assay: immunoSEQ multiplex PCR; the TCRdb copy retains only in-frame clones and omits some. The repertoire holds about 51,000 clones, with roughly 93% as singletons. The V gene lost 0 bases and the J gene lost 8 bases, with 16 bases spanning the gap. This CDR3 comprises 15 residues. Germline CDR1 and CDR2: LNHNV and YYDKDF (reference sequence). The TCR comes from a female donor with multiple sclerosis, enrolled in a pregnancy study. The chain combines TRBV15 with TRBJ1-2; no definite D call. The sequenced sample was peripheral blood, obtained in the second trimester of pregnancy. In nucleotides, the CDR3 is TGTGCCACCAGCAGAGATTTAGCCGGGTTGAGCGGCTACACCTTC. Translation: CATSRDLAGLSGYTF.